This entry lists 2 T cell receptor beta chains sequenced from one sample in a study of T cells in Graves' hyperthyroidism and ophthalmopathy. Using RNA transcripts as the source, TCR beta CDR3 regions were amplified. Initially, a first-round RT-PCR of the TCR CDR3 employed the HTBI primer set. TCRdb reprocessed the multiplex PCR reads via MiXCR and lists one record per CDR3 protein. The table includes 350,000 or so distinct CDR3 sequences, 18% detected once. The sample taken for sequencing was blood. These receptors all stem from a middle-aged woman with Graves' ophthalmopathy.

This clonotype was seen more than once but under ten times. This sequence joins TRBV5-1 and TRBJ1-5; weak D call: TRBD1 (6 bases). In germline, CDR1 is SGHRS, CDR2 YFSETQ. There are 15 residues in the CDR3. V lost 0 bases, J lost 3 bases, and 10 bases lay in between. CDR3 loop: CASSLDTGYNQPQHF. The CDR3, as DNA: TGCGCCAGCAGCTTGGATACAGGGTACAATCAGCCCCAGCATTTT.

The V and J genes are TRBV11-2 and TRBJ1-2; D gene unclear. Germline V gives CDR1 SGHAT, CDR2 FQNNGV. This CDR3 spans 16 amino acids. The V and J ends lost 6 bases and 4 bases respectively, with 21 bases between them. CDR3 coding DNA: TGTGCCAGCAGTCGCCGAGAGGGAGGGAGCGGCTATGGCTACACCTTC. This encodes CASSRREGGSGYGYTF.